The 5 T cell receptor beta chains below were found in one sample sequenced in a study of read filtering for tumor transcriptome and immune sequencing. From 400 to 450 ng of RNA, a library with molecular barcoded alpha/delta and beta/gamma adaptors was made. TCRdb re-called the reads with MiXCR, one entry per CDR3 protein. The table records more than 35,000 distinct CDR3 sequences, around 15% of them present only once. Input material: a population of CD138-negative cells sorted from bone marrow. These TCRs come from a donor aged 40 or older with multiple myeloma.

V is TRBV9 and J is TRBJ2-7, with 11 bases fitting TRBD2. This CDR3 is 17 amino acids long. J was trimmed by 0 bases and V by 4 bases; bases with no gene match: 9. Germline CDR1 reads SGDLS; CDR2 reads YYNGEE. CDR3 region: CASSPTSGAISSYEQYF. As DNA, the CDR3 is TGTGCCAGCAGCCCGACTAGCGGGGCGATTAGCTCCTACGAGCAGTACTTC.

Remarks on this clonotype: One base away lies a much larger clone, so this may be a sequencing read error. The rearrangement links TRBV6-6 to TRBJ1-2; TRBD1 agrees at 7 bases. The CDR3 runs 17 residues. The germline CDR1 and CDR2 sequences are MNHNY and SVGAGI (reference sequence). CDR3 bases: TGTGCCAGCAGTTACTCGGGGGGAGGGACAGCAAACTATGGCTACGCCTTC. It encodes CASSYSGGGTANYGYAF.

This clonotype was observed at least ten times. CDR3 DNA sequence: TGTGCCAGCAGCAAGTTTCAGGCGGGATCAACGATGGGGGACTACGAGCAGTACTTC. The encoded protein is CASSKFQAGSTMGDYEQYF. The V gene is TRBV21-1, the J gene TRBJ2-7; the table's D call, TRBD2, was not checked against the DNA. TRBV21-1 is a documented pseudogene. The CDR3 consists of 19 residues.

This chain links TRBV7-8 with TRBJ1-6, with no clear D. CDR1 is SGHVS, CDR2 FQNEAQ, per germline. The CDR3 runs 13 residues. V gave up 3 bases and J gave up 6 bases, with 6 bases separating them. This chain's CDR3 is CASSFNTNSPLHF. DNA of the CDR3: TGTGCCAGCAGCTTTAATACTAATTCACCCCTCCACTTT.

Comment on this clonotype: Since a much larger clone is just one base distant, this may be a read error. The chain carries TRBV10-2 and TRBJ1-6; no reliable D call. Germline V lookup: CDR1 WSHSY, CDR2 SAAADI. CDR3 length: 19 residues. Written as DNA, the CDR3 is TGCGCCAGCAGTGAGTCGGTTTTCGTGGGGAGCTCCTATAATTCACTCCTCTACTTT. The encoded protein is CASSESVFVGSSYNSLLYF.